The entry below describes one TCR beta chain. The entry originates in a study of T cells in localized non-small cell lung cancer. Trimming stripped 1 base from V and 1 base from J, with 10 bases between. The germline V gene encodes CDR1 LGHNA and CDR2 YNFKEQ. The CDR3 length is 15 residues. Produced via immunoSEQ multiplex PCR; TCRdb's table is partial and in-frame only. The profile shows tens of thousands of clones, 80% of them singletons. This TCR was sampled from an older female donor with stage I lung adenocarcinoma. This chain links TRBV4-2 with TRBJ1-1, with no clear D. Sequenced here: peripheral blood, sampled before any cancer treatment. DNA for the CDR3: TGTGCCAGCAGCCAAGTGAGCGACCGGAACACTGAAGCTTTCTTT. It yields the protein CASSQVSDRNTEAFF.